Included here is one T cell receptor (beta chain) sequence, with context. The sample belongs to a study of technical replicates of blood from several donors. The assay was immunoSEQ multiplex PCR, and TCRdb's table has in-frame clones only and misses some. The table shows about 12,000 clones, with 85% to 95% occurring only once. The material sequenced was PBMCs. This clonotype was sampled from a human donor in good health.

CDR3: CASSLVSGGSYNEQFF. DNA for the CDR3: TGTGCCAGCAGCTTAGTGAGCGGGGGGTCCTACAATGAGCAGTTCTTC. This rearrangement joins TRBV7-8 to TRBJ2-1; 9 bases align to TRBD2. With V trimmed by 1 base and J by 1 base, 2 bases remained unmatched. The germline gives CDR1 SGHVS, CDR2 FQNEAQ. This CDR3 has 16 amino acids.